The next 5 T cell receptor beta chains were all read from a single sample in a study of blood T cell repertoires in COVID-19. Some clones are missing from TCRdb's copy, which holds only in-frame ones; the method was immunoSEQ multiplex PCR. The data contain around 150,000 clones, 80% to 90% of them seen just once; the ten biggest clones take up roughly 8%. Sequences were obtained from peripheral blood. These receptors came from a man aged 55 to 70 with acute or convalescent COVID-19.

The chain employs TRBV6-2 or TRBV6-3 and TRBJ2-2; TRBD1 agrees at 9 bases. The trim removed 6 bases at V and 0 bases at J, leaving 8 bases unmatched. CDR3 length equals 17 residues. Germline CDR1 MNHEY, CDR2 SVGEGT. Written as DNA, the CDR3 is TGTGCCAGCAGCGGCTACAGGGGGCCGTCGAACACCGGGGAGCTGTTTTTT. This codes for CASSGYRGPSNTGELFF.

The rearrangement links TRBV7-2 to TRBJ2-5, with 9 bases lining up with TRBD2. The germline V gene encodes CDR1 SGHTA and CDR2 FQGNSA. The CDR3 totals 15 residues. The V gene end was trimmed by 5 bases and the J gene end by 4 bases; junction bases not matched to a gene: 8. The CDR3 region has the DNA TGTGCCAGCAGCCTACAGGGCGGGAGGGTAGAGACCCAGTACTTC. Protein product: CASSLQGGRVETQYF.

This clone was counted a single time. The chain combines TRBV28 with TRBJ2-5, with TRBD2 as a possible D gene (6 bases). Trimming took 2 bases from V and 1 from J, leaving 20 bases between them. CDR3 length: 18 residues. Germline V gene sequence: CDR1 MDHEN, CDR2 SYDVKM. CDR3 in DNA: TGTGCCAGCAGTTTAATACGGTTTCGGGGGAGCCCCCAAGAGACCCAGTACTTC. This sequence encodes CASSLIRFRGSPQETQYF.

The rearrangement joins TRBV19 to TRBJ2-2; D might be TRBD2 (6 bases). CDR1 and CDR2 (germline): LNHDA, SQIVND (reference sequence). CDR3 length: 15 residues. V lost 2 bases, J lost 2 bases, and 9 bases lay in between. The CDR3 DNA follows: TGTGCCAGTAGTATATCCGCGGGAAACACCGGGGAGCTGTTTTTT. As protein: CASSISAGNTGELFF.

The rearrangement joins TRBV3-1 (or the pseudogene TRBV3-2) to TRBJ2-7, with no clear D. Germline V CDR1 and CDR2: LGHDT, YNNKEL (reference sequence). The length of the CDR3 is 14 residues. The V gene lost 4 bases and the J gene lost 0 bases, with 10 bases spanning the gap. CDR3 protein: CASSRRQISYEQYF. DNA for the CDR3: TGTGCCAGCAGCCGAAGACAAATCTCCTACGAGCAGTACTTC.